This T cell receptor beta chain was captured by sequencing in a study of T cells in Graves' hyperthyroidism and ophthalmopathy. Study-wide points: Ophthalmopathy cases were set apart from stable hyperthyroidism by a 13 V-J model.

The germline V gene encodes CDR1 SGDLS and CDR2 YYNGEE. This CDR3 has 15 residues. Trimming stripped 0 bases from V and 0 bases from J, with 9 bases between. There were TCR beta CDR3 regions amplified from RNA transcripts. The study used the HTBI primer set for a first-round RT-PCR of the TCR CDR3. Via MiXCR, TCRdb re-called the multiplex PCR reads, giving one row per CDR3 protein. The sample has about 300,000 distinct CDR3 sequences; roughly a fifth are singletons. The diagnoses drew upon clinical symptoms, serum thyroxine and TRAb, thyroid ultrasound and orbital computed tomography. The source of the PBMCs was 9.5 to 10 ml of fresh peripheral blood. This clonotype was counted a few times. What it binds is not known.

The rearrangement uses TRBV9 and TRBJ1-1; D ambiguous. Sequences were obtained from blood. This clonotype originated in a man aged 50-59 years with Graves' ophthalmopathy. CDR3 protein: CASSVDASMNTEAFF. The CDR3 region has the DNA TGTGCCAGCAGCGTAGATGCCAGTATGAACACTGAAGCTTTCTTT.